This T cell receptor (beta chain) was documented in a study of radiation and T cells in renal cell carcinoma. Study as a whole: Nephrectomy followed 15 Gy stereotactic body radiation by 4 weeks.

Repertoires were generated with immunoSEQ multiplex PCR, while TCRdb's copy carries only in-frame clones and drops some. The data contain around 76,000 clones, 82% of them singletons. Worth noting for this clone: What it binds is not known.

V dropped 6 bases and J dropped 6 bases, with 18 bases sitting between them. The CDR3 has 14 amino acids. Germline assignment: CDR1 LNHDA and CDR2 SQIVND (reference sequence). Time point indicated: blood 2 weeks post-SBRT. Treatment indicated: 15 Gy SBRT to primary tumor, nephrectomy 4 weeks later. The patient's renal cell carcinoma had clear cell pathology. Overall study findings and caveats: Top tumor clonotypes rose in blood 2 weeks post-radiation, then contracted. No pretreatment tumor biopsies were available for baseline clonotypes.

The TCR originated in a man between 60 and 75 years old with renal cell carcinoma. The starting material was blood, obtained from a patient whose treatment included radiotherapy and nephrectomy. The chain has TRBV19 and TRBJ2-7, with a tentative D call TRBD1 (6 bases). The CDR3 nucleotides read TGTGCCAGTAGCCTACAGGGTCGGGTATTCGAGCAGTACTTC. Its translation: CASSLQGRVFEQYF. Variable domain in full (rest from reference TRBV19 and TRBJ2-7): DGGITQSPKYLFRKEGQNVTLSCEQNLNHDAMYWYRQDPGQGLRLIYYSQIVNDFQKGDIAEGYSVSREKKESFPLTVTSAQKNPTAFYLCASSLQGRVFEQYFGPGTRLTVT.